These 17 T cell receptor beta chains originate from one sample sequenced in a study of T cell clonotyping in hematopoietic cell transplantation. TCRdb's copy holds only in-frame clones and misses some; the assay was immunoSEQ multiplex PCR. The sample yields about 2,700 clones, 78% seen once. The sequencing here drew on peripheral blood mononuclear cells, taken 180 days after allogeneic stem cell transplant. These receptors all stem from a male patient aged 55 to 69 who had an allogeneic stem cell transplant, so T cells may come from the graft donor. Some clones in this sample may be carry-over from other donors' samples.

The V gene is TRBV28, the J gene TRBJ1-2, with a weak D call TRBD1 (6 bases). The CDR3 has 13 residues. Between the trimmed V and J ends, which lost 3 bases and 8 bases, there was a span of 13 bases. Germline CDR1 reads MDHEN; CDR2 reads SYDVKM. The CDR3 reads CASSFSGARGYTF. In nucleotides, the CDR3 is TGTGCCAGCAGTTTTTCGGGGGCGAGAGGCTACACCTTC.

This chain uses TRBV25-1 with TRBJ2-5; 8 nucleotides match TRBD1. J gave up 4 bases and V 4 bases, and 8 bases lay outside the gene matches. The CDR3 is 15 residues long. Germline assignment: CDR1 MGHDK and CDR2 SYGVNS. CDR3: CASSGQGARGETQYF. Written as DNA, the CDR3 is TGTGCCAGCAGTGGGCAGGGGGCACGGGGAGAGACCCAGTACTTC.

The chain links TRBV15 to TRBJ1-5; D is ambiguous. Deletions cut 1 base from V and 3 bases from J, with 16 bases between. In germline, CDR1 is LNHNV, CDR2 YYDKDF (reference sequence). This CDR3 has 17 amino acids. CDR3 sequence (DNA): TGTGCCACCAGCAGAGCATCGGGCTCAGAATCCAATCAGCCCCAGCATTTT. Its translation is CATSRASGSESNQPQHF.

The chain joins TRBV7-6 to TRBJ2-3; 7 nucleotides match TRBD2. Losses at the gene ends were 2 bases for V and 4 bases for J; bases not matched to a gene: 9. The CDR3 length is 16 residues. CDR1 and CDR2 (germline): SGHVS, FNYEAQ. This chain's CDR3 is CASSLSSGRRPDTQYF. In DNA, the CDR3 is TGTGCCAGCAGCTTATCTAGCGGCAGACGGCCAGATACGCAGTATTTT. The whole variable domain, remainder taken from reference TRBV7-6 and TRBJ2-3, is GAGVSQSPRYKVTKRGQDVALRCDPISGHVSLYWYRQALGQGPEFLTYFNYEAQQDKSGLPNDRFSAERPEGSISTLTIQRTEQRDSAMYRCASSLSSGRRPDTQYFGPGTRLTVL.

There are a few counts of this clone. Other DNA sequences in this specimen translate into the identical CDR3. This rearrangement joins TRBV5-8 to TRBJ1-4; no clear D. Trimming left V 4 bases short and J 4 bases short, with 11 bases between. This CDR3 has 14 residues. CDR1 and CDR2 (germline): SGHTS, YDEGEE. The CDR3 here is CASSEGRNNEKLFF. The CDR3 region has the DNA TGTGCCAGCAGCGAGGGCCGGAATAATGAAAAACTGTTTTTT.

The chain combines TRBV10-3 with TRBJ1-5; D gene ambiguous. The CDR3 covers 13 residues. Germline V gives CDR1 ENHRY, CDR2 SYGVKD. V lost 0 bases to trimming and J lost 4 bases, with 4 bases between them. The CDR3 region has the DNA TGTGCCATCAGTGAGTCCGTGAATCAGCCCCAGCATTTT. This translates into CAISESVNQPQHF.

This chain joins TRBV30 and TRBJ1-4, with D maybe TRBD1 (6 bases). The ends were cut back, 0 bases at V and 4 bases at J, with 9 bases in the middle. CDR3 length: 14 residues. Germline values: CDR1 GTSNPN, CDR2 SVGIG (reference sequence). The CDR3 bases are TGTGCCTGGAGTGTACAGGGAATTAATGAAAAACTGTTTTTT. It yields the protein CAWSVQGINEKLFF.

As for this clone: The germline gene is not matched at one end of the junction; a read error may be the cause. This sequence joins TRBV20-1 and TRBJ2-7; TRBD1 agrees at 9 bases. CDR3 length: 11 amino acids. CDR1 is DFQATT and CDR2 is SNEGSKA in the germline V gene (reference sequence). The CDR3 loop reads CSAKGQGRSHF. The CDR3 DNA follows: TGCAGTGCTAAGGGACAGGGTCGGTCGCACTTC.

The chain joins TRBV20-1 to TRBJ2-1, with D possibly being TRBD1 or TRBD2 (5 bases each). The CDR3 contains 11 residues. Between the trimmed V and J ends, which lost 6 bases and 7 bases, there was a span of 10 bases. Looked up from germline, CDR1 is DFQATT and CDR2 is SNEGSKA (reference sequence). The DNA of the CDR3 is TGCAGTGCACGGGACGGTAATGAGCAGTTCTTC. Translating it yields CSARDGNEQFF.

The chain employs TRBV4-2 and TRBJ2-5, with 12 bases matching TRBD2. V shed 0 bases, J shed 5 bases, and the junction held 10 bases outside the gene matches. The CDR3 extends over 18 amino acids. The germline V gene has CDR1 LGHNA and CDR2 YNFKEQ. CDR3 amino acids: CASSQDEGGLAGMETQYF. In nucleotides, the CDR3 is TGTGCCAGCAGCCAAGATGAGGGTGGACTAGCGGGAATGGAGACCCAGTACTTC.

The CDR3 sequence: CASSVDAETQYF. CDR3 sequence (DNA): TGTGCCAGCAGCGTAGATGCAGAGACCCAGTACTTC. The chain uses TRBV9 and TRBJ2-5; D unclear. The V gene lost 0 bases and the J gene lost 4 bases, with 4 bases spanning the gap. Germline CDR1 SGDLS, CDR2 YYNGEE. This CDR3 region has 12 residues.

This chain uses TRBV6-5 with TRBJ1-5; D is undetermined. This CDR3 region has 13 residues. V lost 4 bases and J lost 6, with 10 bases in between. CDR1 is MNHEY, CDR2 SVGAGI, per germline. The CDR3: CASSLRLRQPQHF. The CDR3 DNA reads as TGTGCCAGCAGTTTGCGGCTCCGTCAGCCCCAGCATTTT.

The chain recombines TRBV30 with TRBJ2-5; no definite D call. CDR3 size: 13 residues. V lost 5 bases and J 0 bases, leaving 10 bases between the germline ends. CDR1 and CDR2 (germline): GTSNPN, SVGIG (reference sequence). CDR3 residues: CAWSDGNQETQYF. For the CDR3, the DNA is TGTGCCTGGTCCGACGGTAACCAAGAGACCCAGTACTTC.

The V gene is TRBV28, the J gene TRBJ2-7; TRBD1 is a possible D gene (6 bases). The length of the CDR3 is 15 residues. From germline, CDR1 is MDHEN and CDR2 SYDVKM. The V gene lost 8 bases and the J gene lost 2 bases, with 19 bases spanning the gap. CDR3 region: CASGELPGQAYEQYF. The DNA for the CDR3 is TGTGCCAGCGGAGAGCTCCCGGGACAAGCCTACGAGCAGTACTTC.

This chain uses TRBV30 with TRBJ2-1; D unresolved. The CDR3 is 12 amino acids. Per the germline V gene, CDR1 is GTSNPN and CDR2 is SVGIG (reference sequence). V dropped 4 bases and J dropped 5 bases, with 9 bases sitting between them. As DNA, the CDR3 is TGTGCCTGGACCCCTGGCCACAATGAGCAGTTCTTC. It is translated as CAWTPGHNEQFF.

The rearrangement joins TRBV7-2 to TRBJ2-3; the D gene could be TRBD1 or TRBD2 (5 bases each). Germline loops: CDR1 SGHTA, CDR2 FQGNSA. V gave up 0 bases and J gave up 2 bases, with 12 bases separating them. This CDR3 has 16 amino acids. CDR3 in amino acids: CASSLAGTRSTDTQYF. For the CDR3, the DNA is TGTGCCAGCAGCTTAGCAGGGACCAGATCCACAGATACGCAGTATTTT.

The chain carries TRBV28 and TRBJ2-1; D gene uncertain. The CDR3 extends over 12 amino acids. Germline V CDR1 and CDR2: MDHEN, SYDVKM. Deletions cut 5 bases from V and 7 bases from J, with 9 bases between. This CDR3 is CASSAPKNEQFF. DNA of the CDR3: TGTGCCAGCAGTGCCCCAAAGAATGAGCAGTTCTTC.